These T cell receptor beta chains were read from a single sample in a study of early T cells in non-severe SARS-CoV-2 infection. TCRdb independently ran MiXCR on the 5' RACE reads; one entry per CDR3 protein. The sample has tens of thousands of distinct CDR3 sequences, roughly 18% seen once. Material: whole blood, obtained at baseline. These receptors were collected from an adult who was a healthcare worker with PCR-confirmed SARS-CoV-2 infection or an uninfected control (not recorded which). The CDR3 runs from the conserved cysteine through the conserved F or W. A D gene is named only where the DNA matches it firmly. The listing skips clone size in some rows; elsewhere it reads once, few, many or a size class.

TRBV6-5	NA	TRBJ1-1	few	TGTGCCAGCAGGACCTTCCGGGGGCTCGATGAAGCTTTCTTT	CASRTFRGLDEAFF
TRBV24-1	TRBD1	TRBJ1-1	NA	TGTGCCACCAGTGAGGGGACAGGCCGAAACACTGAAGCTTTCTTT	CATSEGTGRNTEAFF
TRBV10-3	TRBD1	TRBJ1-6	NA	TGTGCCATCAGTGACAGGGGGCTTCGGAATTCACCCCTCCACTTT	CAISDRGLRNSPLHF
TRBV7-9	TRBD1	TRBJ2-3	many	TGTGCCAGCAGCTCGCCGACAGGGGGCGAGACAGATACGCAGTATTTT	CASSSPTGGETDTQYF
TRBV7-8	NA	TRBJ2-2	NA	TGTGCCAGCAGCCCTAACCACGACAGTAGGGCGAGGGCCGGGGAGCTGTTTTTT	CASSPNHDSRARAGELFF
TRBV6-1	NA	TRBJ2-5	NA	TGTGCCAGCAGTGAAGCCGCCAGTTACCAAGAGACCCAGTACTTC	CASSEAASYQETQYF
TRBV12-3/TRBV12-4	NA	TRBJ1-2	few	TGTGCCAGCAGTCTCAGACCCTTTGGCTACACCTTC	CASSLRPFGYTF
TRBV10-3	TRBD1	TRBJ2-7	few	TGTGCCATCAGTGAGTCGTTAGGGACAGGGTCCAACGAGCAGTACTTC	CAISESLGTGSNEQYF
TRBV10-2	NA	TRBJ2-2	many	TGCGCCAGCAGTGAGACAGGGTACACCGGGGAGCTGTTTTTT	CASSETGYTGELFF
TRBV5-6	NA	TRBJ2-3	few	TGTGCCAGCAGCTTGCATCGACTAGTTCGCGATACGCAGTATTTT	CASSLHRLVRDTQYF
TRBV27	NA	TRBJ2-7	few	TGTGCCAGCAGCATAACAAGGGGCAGCTCCTACGAGCAGTACTTC	CASSITRGSSYEQYF
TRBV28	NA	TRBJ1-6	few	TGTGCCAGCGAACAACAGGATTCACCCCTCCACTTT	CASEQQDSPLHF
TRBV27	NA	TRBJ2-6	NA	TGTGCCAGCAGTCTTCTCTCTGGGGCCAACGTCCTGACTTTC	CASSLLSGANVLTF
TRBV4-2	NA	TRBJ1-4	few	TGTGCCAGCAGGCCACAGGAGAACTCTAATGAAAAACTGTTTTTT	CASRPQENSNEKLFF
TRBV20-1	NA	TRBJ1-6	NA	TGCAGTGCTAGAGAGACGGCTAACCTCCACTTT	CSARETANLHF
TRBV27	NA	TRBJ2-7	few	TGTGCCAGCAGTTCGGGGGACTTCCGGACCTACGAGCAGTACTTC	CASSSGDFRTYEQYF
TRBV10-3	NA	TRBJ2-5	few	TGTGCCACCTCAAGCCGGGACTTCCCCTACTTC	CATSSRDFPYF
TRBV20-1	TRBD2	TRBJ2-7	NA	TGCAGTGCCACTAGCGGGGGGGCTCGGGAGCAGTACTTC	CSATSGGAREQYF
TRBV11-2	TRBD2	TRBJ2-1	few	TGTGCCAGCAGCTTAGTAGCGGGAACCTACAATGAGCAGTTCTTC	CASSLVAGTYNEQFF
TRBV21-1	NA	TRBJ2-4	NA	TGTGCCAGCAGCAACCAATGCCCGGGGAAGAACATTCAGTACTTC	CASSNQCPGKNIQYF
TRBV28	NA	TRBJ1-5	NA	TGTGCCAGCAGTTACAATCAGCCCCAGCATTTT	CASSYNQPQHF
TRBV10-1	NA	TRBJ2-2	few	TGCGCCAGCAGTGAAAGGCCGGGGTCCGGGGAGCTGTTTTTT	CASSERPGSGELFF
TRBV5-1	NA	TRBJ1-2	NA	TGCGCCAGCAGCTTGATTGGGGACTATGGCTACACCTTC	CASSLIGDYGYTF
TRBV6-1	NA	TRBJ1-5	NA	TGTGCCAGCAGTGGACCCTCAAGCAATCAGCCCCAGCATTTT	CASSGPSSNQPQHF
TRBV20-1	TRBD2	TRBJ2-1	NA	TGCAGTGCTGACGAATTAGCGGGGGTGAATGAGCAGTTCTTC	CSADELAGVNEQFF
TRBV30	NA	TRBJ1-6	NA	TGTGCCTGGAGCGCGAATTCACCCCTCCACTTT	CAWSANSPLHF